Presented here are 27 T cell receptor beta chains from one specimen sequenced in a study of blood T cell repertoires in COVID-19. Repertoires were generated with immunoSEQ multiplex PCR, while TCRdb's copy carries only in-frame clones and drops some. The table lists fewer than 200,000 clones, about 89% of them singletons. Sequencing input: peripheral blood. These TCRs come from a man younger than 35 who had recovered from COVID-19.

This clone has just one count. The gene calls are TRBV19 and TRBJ2-1; a possible D gene is TRBD2 (6 bases). Germline V gives CDR1 LNHDA, CDR2 SQIVND (reference sequence). The CDR3 is made up of 16 amino acids. The V gene lost 0 bases and the J gene lost 2 bases, with 11 bases spanning the gap. The CDR3 nucleotides are TGTGCCAGTAGTATAGATAGCGGAAGGGCCTACAATGAGCAGTTCTTC. It translates to CASSIDSGRAYNEQFF.

For this clone: This sample also contains other DNA sequences that code for the same CDR3. The chain uses TRBV9 and TRBJ1-1; perhaps TRBD1 as D (5 bases). Trimming pared 2 bases from V and 2 bases from J, leaving 7 bases between. Germline values: CDR1 SGDLS, CDR2 YYNGEE. The length of the CDR3 is 13 residues. This chain's CDR3 is CASSVGPNTEAFF. The CDR3 DNA sequence: TGTGCCAGCAGCGTGGGGCCCAACACTGAAGCTTTCTTT.

The CDR3 here is CASSFGAGNTEAFF. The CDR3 DNA follows: TGCGCCAGCAGCTTTGGGGCAGGTAACACTGAAGCTTTCTTT. The chain uses TRBV5-1 and TRBJ1-1; possibly TRBD1 for D (5 bases). With 2 bases removed from V and 2 bases from J, the gap between germline ends came to 10 bases. Germline loops: CDR1 SGHRS, CDR2 YFSETQ. CDR3 length: 14 amino acids.

The V gene is TRBV10-3, the J gene TRBJ2-3, with 8 bases lining up with TRBD2. CDR3 length: 15 amino acids. V gave up 0 bases and J gave up 6 bases; unmatched junction bases: 5. Germline CDR1 and CDR2: ENHRY and SYGVKD. The DNA for the CDR3 is TGTGCCATCAGTGAGTCCGGACTAGCAAGGGATACGCAGTATTTT. It is translated as CAISESGLARDTQYF.

This clone was picked up one time. The chain combines TRBV10-1 with TRBJ1-2, with a possible D match to TRBD1 (6 bases). V was trimmed by 7 bases and J by 12 bases, leaving 15 bases between them. The CDR3 length is 11 residues. The germline V gene has CDR1 WNHNN and CDR2 SYGVQD (reference sequence). CDR3 region: CASTRGGRDTF. The CDR3 DNA is TGCGCCAGCACCCGCGGGGGCCGAGACACCTTC.

The V and J genes are TRBV23-1 and TRBJ2-1, with unresolved D. TRBV23-1 is classed as an ORF, of uncertain function. The CDR3 has 16 amino acids. V was pared by 8 bases and J by 5 bases, with 22 bases between. CDR3 protein: CASLPTLIPHDNEQFF. CDR3 nucleotide sequence: TGCGCCAGCCTGCCCACTCTCATCCCCCACGACAATGAGCAGTTCTTC.

The chain has TRBV5-4 and TRBJ2-5; 9 bases match TRBD2. V trimming: 1 base; J trimming: 1 base; junction bases outside the gene matches: 5. This CDR3 has 16 residues. Germline CDR1 reads SGHNT; CDR2 reads YYREEE (reference sequence). The CDR3 is CASSLFGGRAQETQYF. Written as DNA, the CDR3 is TGTGCCAGCAGCTTGTTTGGCGGGAGGGCCCAAGAGACCCAGTACTTC. The entire variable domain, with the rest obtained from reference TRBV5-4 and TRBJ2-5, is as follows: ETGVTQSPTHLIKTRGQQVTLRCSSQSGHNTVSWYQQALGQGPQFIFQYYREEENGRGNFPPRFSGLQFPNYSSELNVNALELDDSALYLCASSLFGGRAQETQYFGPGTRLLVL.

V usage is TRBV5-4 and J usage is TRBJ1-2; 7 bases are a match to TRBD1. The CDR3 length is 14 residues. Germline CDR1 and CDR2: SGHNT and YYREEE (reference sequence). Trimming took 2 bases from V and 8 from J; bases not matched to a gene: 9. Written as DNA, the CDR3 is TGTGCCAGCAGCTTCGACAGGGTCGGAGGGGGCTACACCTTC. It translates to CASSFDRVGGGYTF.

This rearrangement joins TRBV10-2 to TRBJ2-3; 8 bases fit TRBD2. Germline V gene sequence: CDR1 WSHSY, CDR2 SAAADI. The CDR3 runs to 17 residues. V gave up 5 bases and J gave up 6 bases; unmatched junction bases: 16. CDR3 amino acids: CASSSLGERGPRDTQYF. The CDR3 region has the DNA TGCGCCAGCAGTTCCTTGGGGGAGCGGGGGCCCCGTGATACGCAGTATTTT.

The chain combines TRBV7-2 with TRBJ1-2; D might be TRBD1 (6 bases). Germline-derived CDR1 and CDR2 are SGHTA and FQGNSA. V was shortened by 4 bases and J by 5 bases, with 14 bases between the two germline ends. The CDR3 runs to 14 residues. CDR3 nucleotide sequence: TGTGCCAGCAGCTCAGACAGGCTAGTATATGGCTACACCTTC. Encoded protein: CASSSDRLVYGYTF.

Of note for this clone: Other DNA sequences in the sample encode the same CDR3. The chain uses TRBV19 and TRBJ1-5; 7 nucleotides line up with TRBD1. This CDR3 contains 16 residues. The V gene's germline CDR1 is LNHDA and CDR2 SQIVND (reference sequence). V lost 3 bases and J lost 1; bases outside the gene matches: 6. The DNA for the CDR3 is TGTGCCAGTAGTATCTCTCGAGGGGGCAGCAATCAGCCCCAGCATTTT. It yields the protein CASSISRGGSNQPQHF.

DNA for the CDR3: TGTGCCAGTAGTACTTCCAAGGGACAGGGAGTATACGAGCAGTACTTC. It specifies CASSTSKGQGVYEQYF. This chain joins TRBV19 and TRBJ2-7; 9 positions match TRBD1. This CDR3 is 16 amino acids long. After removal of 4 bases from V and 4 bases from J, the junction contained 11 bases not matched to a gene. Germline loops: CDR1 LNHDA, CDR2 SQIVND (reference sequence). Complete variable domain (other parts from reference TRBV19 and TRBJ2-7): DGGITQSPKYLFRKEGQNVTLSCEQNLNHDAMYWYRQDPGQGLRLIYYSQIVNDFQKGDIAEGYSVSREKKESFPLTVTSAQKNPTAFYLCASSTSKGQGVYEQYFGPGTRLTVT.

The chain has TRBV4-3 and TRBJ1-1; no clear D. Trimming removed 3 bases at V and 4 bases at J, with 12 bases between. This CDR3 has 14 residues. Germline CDR1 is LGHNA and CDR2 is YSLEER. The chain's CDR3 is CASSQAVASTEAFF. The CDR3, as DNA: TGCGCCAGCAGCCAGGCGGTAGCGAGCACTGAAGCTTTCTTT.

CDR3 region: CASSQRIIDPSSGNTIYF. The DNA for the CDR3 is TGCGCCAGCAGCCAACGTATTATAGATCCGAGCTCTGGAAACACCATATATTTT. The J gene is TRBJ1-3, the V gene TRBV4-3; D gene unclear. V was trimmed by 2 bases and J by 0 bases, leaving 17 bases between them. The CDR3 sequence is 18 residues long. In germline, CDR1 is LGHNA, CDR2 YSLEER.

The chain is built from TRBV4-3 and TRBJ1-5, with TRBD1 matching 11 bases. The CDR3 covers 15 residues. J gave up 7 bases and V 2 bases, and 4 bases lay outside the gene matches. Germline V gene sequence: CDR1 LGHNA, CDR2 YSLEER. CDR3 in amino acids: CASSQTGTGGQPQHF. CDR3 in DNA: TGCGCCAGCAGCCAAACCGGGACAGGGGGACAGCCCCAGCATTTT.

V is TRBV6-2 or TRBV6-3 and J is TRBJ2-3; D gene ambiguous. The CDR3 runs to 11 residues. CDR1 is MNHEY and CDR2 is SVGEGT in the germline V gene. Trimming pared 5 bases from V and 7 bases from J, leaving 7 bases between. CDR3 DNA sequence: TGTGCCAGCAGTCTTCCTAATACGCAGTATTTT. Its translation: CASSLPNTQYF.

The V gene is TRBV5-5, the J gene TRBJ2-5, with 10 bases fitting TRBD1. The germline CDR1 and CDR2 sequences are SGHKS and YYEKEE (reference sequence). J lost 2 bases, V lost 0 bases, and 7 bases had no gene match. This CDR3 is 17 amino acids long. CDR3 DNA: TGTGCCAGCAGCTTGGAGGGACAGGGGATGTTTCAAGAGACCCAGTACTTC. Amino acid sequence: CASSLEGQGMFQETQYF.

This chain joins TRBV6-2 or TRBV6-3 and TRBJ1-4; 8 nucleotides agree with TRBD1. V was pared by 7 bases and J by 10 bases, with 14 bases of the junction left unmatched. Germline V gene data show CDR1 as MNHEY and CDR2 as SVGEGT. This CDR3 has 15 amino acids. CDR3: CASTPSGTGWGKLFF. The CDR3 DNA is TGTGCCAGCACCCCCTCCGGGACAGGATGGGGAAAACTGTTTTTT.

The chain links TRBV10-2 to TRBJ2-2, with 7 nucleotides matching TRBD1. Germline V gives CDR1 WSHSY, CDR2 SAAADI. V dropped 7 bases and J dropped 4; count of bases not matched to a gene: 6. The CDR3 has 14 residues. Here the CDR3 DNA reads TGCGCCAGCACCCAGCCAGGGGGCACCGGGGAGCTGTTTTTT. This gives the protein CASTQPGGTGELFF.

The genes are TRBV5-1 and TRBJ1-1; unclear D gene. The CDR3 runs 14 residues. The V end lost 5 bases, the J end lost 5 bases, and 16 bases lay between the germline ends. Per germline, CDR1 SGHRS and CDR2 YFSETQ. The CDR3 spells CASRNGEVNTEAFF. The DNA of the CDR3 is TGCGCCAGCAGAAATGGCGAGGTCAATACTGAAGCTTTCTTT. Full variable domain (outside the CDR3, taken from reference TRBV5-1 and TRBJ1-1): KAGVTQTPRYLIKTRGQQVTLSCSPISGHRSVSWYQQTPGQGLQFLFEYFSETQRNKGNFPGRFSGRQFSNSRSEMNVSTLELGDSALYLCASRNGEVNTEAFFGQGTRLTVV.

The gene calls are TRBV27 and TRBJ1-1; D uncertain. The V gene lost 2 bases and the J gene lost 1 base, with 11 bases spanning the gap. The CDR3 covers 15 residues. The germline gives CDR1 MNHEY, CDR2 SMNVEV (reference sequence). CDR3 DNA sequence: TGTGCCAGCAGTTTAAGTACATTGGCGAACACTGAAGCTTTCTTT. Residues: CASSLSTLANTEAFF.

The rearrangement uses TRBV6-1 and TRBJ1-4; 7 nucleotides align to TRBD1. Germline assignment: CDR1 MNHNS and CDR2 SASEGT. The CDR3 is 14 amino acids. The V segment lost 3 bases and the J segment 6 bases; nucleotides outside the gene matches: 4. The CDR3 DNA sequence: TGTGCCAGCAGTGACCGGGACAGACATGAAAAACTGTTTTTT. Translated: CASSDRDRHEKLFF.

This chain links TRBV6-5 with TRBJ2-7; D uncertain. CDR1 and CDR2 (germline): MNHEY, SVGAGI. The CDR3 has 12 amino acids. Trimming removed 5 bases at V and 6 bases at J, with 11 bases between. The CDR3: CASSPLIGEQYF. DNA of the CDR3: TGTGCCAGCAGTCCCCTTATCGGCGAGCAGTACTTC.

This sequence joins TRBV7-6 and TRBJ2-7, with 11 nucleotides matching TRBD2. The CDR3 consists of 15 residues. V gave up 5 bases and J gave up 6 bases; unmatched junction bases: 9. Germline V gene lookup returns CDR1 SGHVS and CDR2 FNYEAQ. The DNA for the CDR3 is TGTGCCAGCAGCCCCTTAGCGGGAGGGCCGTTCGAGCAGTACTTC. Residues: CASSPLAGGPFEQYF.

The gene calls are TRBV28 and TRBJ2-3, with D possibly TRBD2 on 6 matching bases. Germline V lookup: CDR1 MDHEN, CDR2 SYDVKM. The CDR3 loop spans 15 amino acids. Trimming removed 4 bases at V and 2 bases at J, with 13 bases between. CDR3 in DNA: TGTGCCAGCAGTTCGAGCGGGTCTCCCACAGATACGCAGTATTTT. This codes for CASSSSGSPTDTQYF.

The chain's CDR3 is CASSRGTGVTGYTF. CDR3 nucleotide sequence: TGTGCCAGCAGTCGAGGGACAGGGGTTACTGGCTACACCTTC. The chain has TRBV5-5 and TRBJ1-2; TRBD1 agrees at 10 bases. V shed 5 bases, J shed 7 bases, and the junction held 8 bases outside the gene matches. Germline loops: CDR1 SGHKS, CDR2 YYEKEE (reference sequence). CDR3 length: 14 residues.

This chain uses TRBV28 with TRBJ2-7; 9 bases are shared with TRBD1. V shed 5 bases and J 2 bases; nucleotides not matched to a gene: 13. CDR3 length equals 17 residues. Germline values: CDR1 MDHEN, CDR2 SYDVKM. CDR3 loop: CASSVPGQGKGTYEQYF. As DNA, the CDR3 is TGTGCCAGCAGTGTACCGGGACAGGGAAAGGGAACCTACGAGCAGTACTTC.